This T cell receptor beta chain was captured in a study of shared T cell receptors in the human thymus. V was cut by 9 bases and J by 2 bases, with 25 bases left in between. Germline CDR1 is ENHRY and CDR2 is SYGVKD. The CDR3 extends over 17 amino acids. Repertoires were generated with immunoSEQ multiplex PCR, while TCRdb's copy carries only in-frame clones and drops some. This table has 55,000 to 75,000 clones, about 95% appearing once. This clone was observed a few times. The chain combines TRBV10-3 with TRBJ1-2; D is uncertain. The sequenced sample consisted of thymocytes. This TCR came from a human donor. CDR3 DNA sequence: TGTGCCATGCGTTCTTCCAGTGTCATCCTACGAAACTATGGCTACACCTTC. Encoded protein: CAMRSSSVILRNYGYTF.